Presented here are 28 T cell receptor beta chains from one specimen sequenced in a study of blood T cell repertoires in COVID-19. Profiling relied on immunoSEQ multiplex PCR, and the TCRdb table lists in-frame clones only, not all of them. This repertoire shows 100,000 to 150,000 clones, roughly 86% found once; its top ten account for about 10%. Sequenced sample: peripheral blood. These receptors were obtained from a woman in her seventies with COVID-19, enrolled during active disease.

In regard to this clone: The junction and the germline gene differ at one end; a read error may be behind it. CDR3 DNA: TGTGCTAGCAGCTTATATTCCGGGACACTCAATGAGCAGTTCTTC. This encodes CASSLYSGTLNEQFF. The rearrangement links TRBV7-7 to TRBJ2-1; D might be TRBD1 (6 bases). In germline, CDR1 is SSHAT, CDR2 FNYEAQ (reference sequence). The CDR3 runs to 15 residues.

The chain couples TRBV3-1 (or the pseudogene TRBV3-2) to TRBJ1-6; a weak D match, TRBD1 (5 bases). CDR3 length equals 16 residues. Germline V gives CDR1 LGHDT, CDR2 YNNKEL (reference sequence). V dropped 2 bases and J dropped 10 bases, with 18 bases sitting between them. CDR3 residues: CASSQKVPTGDSPLHF. DNA of the CDR3: TGTGCCAGCAGCCAAAAGGTGCCTACGGGGGACTCACCCCTCCACTTT.

The V call is TRBV9, the J call TRBJ1-1; D possibly corresponds to TRBD1 (5 bases). With 0 bases removed from V and 5 bases from J, the gap between germline ends came to 14 bases. Germline V gene sequence: CDR1 SGDLS, CDR2 YYNGEE. The CDR3 covers 15 residues. CDR3 protein: CASSVGREGRTEAFF. CDR3 DNA: TGTGCCAGCAGCGTAGGGCGGGAGGGGAGGACTGAAGCTTTCTTT.

This clone was seen only once. The chain joins TRBV11-3 to TRBJ1-6, with D possibly matching TRBD1 (5 bases). CDR1 is SGHNT and CDR2 is YENEEA in the germline V gene. V shed 2 bases and J shed 10 bases, with 9 bases lying between them. The CDR3 has 13 residues. The CDR3: CASSLRRDSPLHF. CDR3 coding DNA: TGTGCCAGCAGCTTACGGAGGGACTCACCCCTCCACTTT.

The V call is TRBV5-6, the J call TRBJ1-4, with TRBD1 identical over 7 bases. The trim removed 0 bases at V and 3 bases at J, leaving 5 bases unmatched. The germline gives CDR1 SGHDT, CDR2 YYEEEE. The length of the CDR3 is 16 residues. The CDR3 region has the DNA TGTGCCAGCAGCTTGGCCGTGGACAGGCCTAATGAAAAACTGTTTTTT. It codes for CASSLAVDRPNEKLFF.

This clone appeared a single time. This sequence joins TRBV7-8 and TRBJ1-1; TRBD1 aligns across 9 bases. V shed 0 bases, J shed 11 bases, and the junction held 10 bases outside the gene matches. The germline gives CDR1 SGHVS, CDR2 FQNEAQ. The length of the CDR3 is 15 residues. This CDR3 reads CASSLAGTGFQRAFF. CDR3 bases: TGTGCCAGCAGCTTAGCCGGGACAGGGTTCCAACGGGCTTTCTTT. The entire variable domain, with the rest obtained from reference TRBV7-8 and TRBJ1-1, is as follows: GAGVSQSPRYKVAKRGQDVALRCDPISGHVSLFWYQQALGQGPEFLTYFQNEAQLDKSGLPSDRFFAERPEGSVSTLKIQRTQQEDSAVYLCASSLAGTGFQRAFFGQGTRLTVV.

The J gene is TRBJ2-3, the V gene TRBV6-5, with D tentatively TRBD2 (6 bases). Germline V CDR1 and CDR2: MNHEY, SVGAGI. Trimming stripped 6 bases from V and 3 bases from J, with 10 bases between. The CDR3 consists of 13 residues. This chain's CDR3 is CASRRDFTDTQYF. The CDR3 coding sequence is TGTGCCAGCAGGAGGGACTTTACAGATACGCAGTATTTT.

This rearrangement joins TRBV7-8 to TRBJ2-2; 7 bases fit TRBD1. Germline values: CDR1 SGHVS, CDR2 FQNEAQ. Trimming took 4 bases from V and 5 from J; bases not matched to a gene: 1. The CDR3 extends over 13 amino acids. DNA for the CDR3: TGTGCCAGCAGCTGGGACAGAACCGGGGAGCTGTTTTTT. As protein: CASSWDRTGELFF. The variable domain in full, with the rest retrieved from reference TRBV7-8 and TRBJ2-2, is GAGVSQSPRYKVAKRGQDVALRCDPISGHVSLFWYQQALGQGPEFLTYFQNEAQLDKSGLPSDRFFAERPEGSVSTLKIQRTQQEDSAVYLCASSWDRTGELFFGEGSRLTVL.

V usage is TRBV2 and J usage is TRBJ2-5; D is perhaps TRBD2 (5 bases). V dropped 7 bases and J dropped 4 bases, with 10 bases sitting between them. Germline values: CDR1 SNHLY, CDR2 FYNNEI. CDR3 length equals 12 residues. DNA for the CDR3: TGTGCCAGCACCGGAGGAGGAGAGACCCAGTACTTC. Its translation is CASTGGGETQYF.

This sequence joins TRBV3-1 (or the pseudogene TRBV3-2) and TRBJ1-5; possible D gene TRBD1, 6 bases. Germline V gives CDR1 LGHDT, CDR2 YNNKEL (reference sequence). The CDR3 covers 16 residues. V lost 1 base and J lost 7, with 17 bases in between. The CDR3 reads CASSQATGFSEQPQHF. CDR3 coding DNA: TGTGCCAGCAGCCAAGCGACAGGTTTTAGCGAACAGCCCCAGCATTTT.

The sample holds one count of this clone. The chain uses TRBV7-9 and TRBJ2-5; TRBD1 matches at 11 bases. J lost 5 bases, V lost 5 bases, and 7 bases had no gene match. CDR1 and CDR2 (germline): SEHNR, FQNEAQ (reference sequence). The CDR3 is 15 residues long. The CDR3 protein is CASSPQDRGQETQYF. Here the CDR3 DNA reads TGTGCCAGCAGCCCCCAGGACAGGGGGCAGGAGACCCAGTACTTC.

The V gene is TRBV4-1, the J gene TRBJ2-1; no clear D gene. V was trimmed by 4 bases and J by 6 bases, leaving 19 bases between them. The CDR3 contains 16 residues. Germline V gene data show CDR1 as MGHRA and CDR2 as YSYEKL. In nucleotides, the CDR3 is TGCGCCAGCAGCCCTTATACTTCCGCGTCCACCAATGAGCAGTTCTTC. It codes for CASSPYTSASTNEQFF.

The chain carries TRBV6-5 and TRBJ2-7; D is ambiguous. The length of the CDR3 is 12 residues. Trimming took 8 bases from V and 2 from J, leaving 10 bases between them. Germline loops: CDR1 MNHEY, CDR2 SVGAGI. The CDR3 is CASDLGAYEQYF. The CDR3 region has the DNA TGTGCCAGCGACCTCGGAGCCTACGAGCAGTACTTC.

The chain employs TRBV5-6 and TRBJ2-5; TRBD1 matches 7 bases. Germline trimming cut 5 bases from V and 4 bases from J; bases unmatched to any gene: 8. Germline V gene data show CDR1 as SGHDT and CDR2 as YYEEEE. The CDR3 is 14 amino acids. The CDR3 DNA reads TGTGCCAGCAGGATGACAGGGTCTGGAGAGACCCAGTACTTC. Protein product: CASRMTGSGETQYF.

This clone is a singleton in its sample. The chain couples TRBV7-8 to TRBJ1-2; D may be TRBD1 (5 bases). This CDR3 is built from 14 residues. Germline values: CDR1 SGHVS, CDR2 FQNEAQ. Trimming removed 1 base at V and 3 bases at J, with 9 bases between. CDR3 DNA: TGTGCCAGCAGCTTAGGGGGCTTCCACTATGGCTACACCTTC. Translated: CASSLGGFHYGYTF.

The count of this clone is one. The chain carries TRBV4-1 and TRBJ2-7; D is ambiguous. Trimming pared 0 bases from V and 5 bases from J, leaving 26 bases between. The CDR3 consists of 19 residues. Germline assignment: CDR1 MGHRA and CDR2 YSYEKL. CDR3 amino acids: CASSQDPRAVSRDKNEQYF. The CDR3 DNA reads as TGCGCCAGCAGCCAAGATCCACGCGCGGTCTCACGCGATAAAAACGAGCAGTACTTC.

This chain links TRBV30 with TRBJ2-2; 7 bases align to TRBD1. This CDR3 contains 14 residues. CDR1 and CDR2 (germline): GTSNPN, SVGIG (reference sequence). J gave up 1 base and V 7 bases, and 6 bases lay outside the gene matches. The CDR3 DNA is TGTGCCTTCCTGGCAGGGGGGAACACCGGGGAGCTGTTTTTT. Residues: CAFLAGGNTGELFF.

This chain connects TRBV9 to TRBJ2-1, with a tentative D call TRBD2 (5 bases). Germline V gene sequence: CDR1 SGDLS, CDR2 YYNGEE. This CDR3 has 17 amino acids. V lost 1 base and J 2 bases, leaving 16 bases between the germline ends. Written as DNA, the CDR3 is TGTGCCAGCAGCGTAAACCCACGGGGTAGTGCCTACAATGAGCAGTTCTTC. This codes for CASSVNPRGSAYNEQFF. Based on the CDR3 plus reference TRBV9 and TRBJ2-1, the full variable domain is DSGVTQTPKHLITATGQRVTLRCSPRSGDLSVYWYQQSLDQGLQFLIQYYNGEERAKGNILERFSAQQFPDLHSELNLSSLELGDSALYFCASSVNPRGSAYNEQFFGPGTRLTVL.

CDR3: CASSSPQGGRYNEQFF. Here the CDR3 DNA reads TGTGCCAGCAGCTCCCCACAGGGGGGTAGGTACAATGAGCAGTTCTTC. This chain links TRBV9 with TRBJ2-1, with TRBD1 identical over 8 bases. This CDR3 has 16 residues. In germline, CDR1 is SGDLS, CDR2 YYNGEE. V shed 4 bases, J shed 4 bases, and the junction held 10 bases outside the gene matches.

A note on this clone: Other nucleotide sequences from this sample produce the same CDR3. V is TRBV19 and J is TRBJ1-1; 8 bases agree with TRBD1. CDR3 length: 15 amino acids. Germline-derived CDR1 and CDR2 are LNHDA and SQIVND (reference sequence). Trimming removed 4 bases from V and 4 bases from J; junction bases left unmatched: 8. The CDR3 loop is CASSTGGSWGTEAFF. The CDR3 DNA reads as TGTGCCAGTAGTACAGGGGGCTCTTGGGGCACTGAAGCTTTCTTT.

The chain carries TRBV5-1 and TRBJ2-3; TRBD2 matches 16 bases. CDR1 is SGHRS and CDR2 is YFSETQ in the germline V gene. Trimming at V came to 4 bases and at J to 4 bases, leaving 0 bases not matched to a gene. The CDR3 contains 15 residues. This CDR3 is CASSGTSGGADTQYF. CDR3 DNA sequence: TGCGCCAGCAGCGGGACTAGCGGGGGGGCAGATACGCAGTATTTT.

The chain is built from TRBV7-2 and TRBJ2-7; D gene uncertain. The CDR3 is made up of 15 amino acids. The V and J ends lost 4 bases and 3 bases respectively, with 16 bases between them. Germline CDR1 SGHTA, CDR2 FQGNSA. The CDR3: CASSYRVLPVYEQYF. Written as DNA, the CDR3 is TGTGCCAGCAGCTACCGGGTCCTGCCGGTCTACGAGCAGTACTTC.

This chain joins TRBV29-1 and TRBJ2-1; the match to TRBD1 covers 12 bases. Per germline, CDR1 SQVTM and CDR2 ANQGSEA. V trimming: 6 bases; J trimming: 8 bases; junction bases outside the gene matches: 11. The CDR3 sequence is 15 residues long. As DNA, the CDR3 is TGCAGCGTAGGGGGGACAGGGGGCGTAGGCGATGAGCAGTTCTTC. It is translated as CSVGGTGGVGDEQFF.

This rearrangement joins TRBV28 to TRBJ1-4, with D perhaps matching TRBD1 (6 bases). In germline, CDR1 is MDHEN, CDR2 SYDVKM. The CDR3 length is 17 residues. V was pared by 0 bases and J by 5 bases, with 16 bases between. CDR3 sequence (DNA): TGTGCCAGCAGTTTATGGGGGACATCCGGAAAGAATGAAAAACTGTTTTTT. This codes for CASSLWGTSGKNEKLFF.

J is TRBJ2-7 and V is TRBV25-1; maybe TRBD1 (6 bases). V lost 6 bases and J 4 bases, leaving 10 bases between the germline ends. This CDR3 contains 12 residues. Germline V gives CDR1 MGHDK, CDR2 SYGVNS. CDR3 protein: CASRQGLYEQYF. CDR3 nucleotide sequence: TGTGCCAGCAGACAGGGTTTATACGAGCAGTACTTC.

The CDR3 sequence is CASLAAAWGGYGYTF. The CDR3 DNA is TGTGCCAGCTTAGCGGCAGCCTGGGGCGGCTATGGCTACACCTTC. The genes are TRBV6-5 and TRBJ1-2; possibly TRBD1 for D (5 bases). The germline V gene encodes CDR1 MNHEY and CDR2 SVGAGI. The CDR3 sequence is 15 residues long. The V gene lost 8 bases and the J gene lost 4 bases, with 20 bases spanning the gap.

V is TRBV10-3 and J is TRBJ2-1, with TRBD2 matching 11 bases. J was trimmed by 4 bases and V by 6 bases; bases with no gene match: 5. CDR3 length: 15 amino acids. The V gene's germline CDR1 is ENHRY and CDR2 SYGVKD. The CDR3 is CAISPTSGGYNEQFF. The CDR3 DNA is TGTGCCATCAGCCCTACTAGCGGGGGATACAATGAGCAGTTCTTC.

The chain recombines TRBV7-9 with TRBJ1-6; 9 nucleotides match TRBD1. The junction had 3 bases not matched to a gene; V was cut back by 5 bases and J by 10 bases. Per the germline V gene, CDR1 is SEHNR and CDR2 is FQNEAQ (reference sequence). The CDR3 spans 13 residues. The CDR3 DNA reads as TGTGCCAGCAGCCAGACAGGGGGGTCACCCCTCCACTTT. This encodes CASSQTGGSPLHF.